The rows below give T cell receptor beta chains drawn from one sample of a study of blood T cells in healthy people across ages. TCRdb itself ran the 5' RACE reads through MiXCR, one entry per CDR3 protein. The table shows about 680,000 distinct CDR3 sequences, with more than 40% occurring only once. The sequenced sample was blood. The receptors derive from a woman aged 55-70 years in good health. Both conserved end residues are part of each CDR3. Fields, in order: clone size, J gene, V gene, D gene, CDR3 DNA, CDR3 protein. A D gene is named only where the DNA matches it firmly. Size values are once, few and many counts, or a class for expanded clones, and some rows have none.

clone_size: few; j_call: TRBJ2-1; v_call: TRBV10-3; d_call: TRBD2; cdr3_nt: TGTGCCATCAGTGGGGTAGCGGGAGACAATGAGCAGTTCTTC; cdr3_aa: CAISGVAGDNEQFF
clone_size: NA; j_call: TRBJ2-5; v_call: TRBV18; d_call: NA; cdr3_nt: TGTGCCAGCTCCCTCGGACCCCTGGGAGAGACCCAGTACTTC; cdr3_aa: CASSLGPLGETQYF
clone_size: NA; j_call: TRBJ2-5; v_call: TRBV7-2; d_call: TRBD2; cdr3_nt: TGTGCCAGCAGCTTTCCGGGACTAGCGGCCTTAGAGCAGTACTTC; cdr3_aa: CASSFPGLAALEQYF
clone_size: NA; j_call: TRBJ2-1; v_call: TRBV9; d_call: NA; cdr3_nt: TGTGCCAGCAGCGTAGCTACGGCTAGCGCTTACAATGAGCAGTTCTTC; cdr3_aa: CASSVATASAYNEQFF
clone_size: few; j_call: TRBJ2-1; v_call: TRBV20-1; d_call: NA; cdr3_nt: TGCAGCCCCTCCCAGGGGGGCTCCTACAATGAGCAGTTCTTC; cdr3_aa: CSPSQGGSYNEQFF
clone_size: few; j_call: TRBJ1-2; v_call: TRBV12-3/TRBV12-4; d_call: NA; cdr3_nt: TGTGCCAGCACCACCGCGGCGGCAGGGAGTGGCTACACCTTC; cdr3_aa: CASTTAAAGSGYTF
clone_size: NA; j_call: TRBJ2-1; v_call: TRBV7-2; d_call: NA; cdr3_nt: TGTGCCAGCAACCGACGCAGCAATGAGCAGTTCTTC; cdr3_aa: CASNRRSNEQFF
clone_size: few; j_call: TRBJ2-3; v_call: TRBV2; d_call: TRBD1; cdr3_nt: TGTGCCAGCAGTGAAGCGTACAGGGGAAACACAGATACGCAGTATTTT; cdr3_aa: CASSEAYRGNTDTQYF
clone_size: NA; j_call: TRBJ2-7; v_call: TRBV24-1; d_call: TRBD2; cdr3_nt: TGTGCCACCAGTGATTTTAAGGGGAGCGGGAGTGCCTACGAGCAGTACTTC; cdr3_aa: CATSDFKGSGSAYEQYF
clone_size: NA; j_call: TRBJ2-5; v_call: TRBV28; d_call: NA; cdr3_nt: TGCGCCAGCAGTCCCCCGATAGGCCCTTTCCAAGAGACCCAGTACTTC; cdr3_aa: CASSPPIGPFQETQYF
clone_size: NA; j_call: TRBJ2-7; v_call: TRBV6-7; d_call: NA; cdr3_nt: TGTGCCAGCGAACCACGTCGGACAGACGAATACGTGCAGTACTTC; cdr3_aa: CASEPRRTDEYVQYF
clone_size: few; j_call: TRBJ2-1; v_call: TRBV6-4; d_call: TRBD2; cdr3_nt: TGTGCCAGCAGTGCGGGAGGAAACAATGAGCAGTTCTTC; cdr3_aa: CASSAGGNNEQFF
clone_size: few; j_call: TRBJ2-7; v_call: TRBV7-2; d_call: TRBD1; cdr3_nt: TGTGCCAGCAGCTTAGTTTCTGGACAGGGGTCCTACGAGCAGTACTTC; cdr3_aa: CASSLVSGQGSYEQYF
clone_size: NA; j_call: TRBJ2-3; v_call: TRBV21-1; d_call: NA; cdr3_nt: TGTGCCAGTAGCCCCCGACTTAGCGGGGGATGTACGCAGTATTTT; cdr3_aa: CASSPRLSGGCTQYF
clone_size: NA; j_call: TRBJ2-6; v_call: TRBV2; d_call: NA; cdr3_nt: TGTGCCAGCAGTGAAGGGGGGCGGGGGGCCAACGTCCTGACTTTC; cdr3_aa: CASSEGGRGANVLTF
clone_size: NA; j_call: TRBJ2-6; v_call: TRBV19; d_call: NA; cdr3_nt: TGTGCCAGTACCCCGGGACGGCTCTCTGGGGCCAACGTCCTGACTTTC; cdr3_aa: CASTPGRLSGANVLTF
clone_size: NA; j_call: TRBJ2-7; v_call: TRBV5-1; d_call: NA; cdr3_nt: TGCGCCAGCAGCGACACAGGGCCCTACGAGCAGTACTTC; cdr3_aa: CASSDTGPYEQYF
clone_size: NA; j_call: TRBJ2-1; v_call: TRBV20-1; d_call: TRBD1; cdr3_nt: TGCAGTGCTCTGGGACAGGGGGCGCGAAATGAGCAGTTCTTC; cdr3_aa: CSALGQGARNEQFF
clone_size: NA; j_call: TRBJ2-5; v_call: TRBV20-1; d_call: TRBD1; cdr3_nt: TGCAGTGCTAGAGGGACAGGTAGAGAGACCCAGTACTTC; cdr3_aa: CSARGTGRETQYF
clone_size: NA; j_call: TRBJ2-1; v_call: TRBV7-9; d_call: TRBD2; cdr3_nt: TGTGCCAGCAGCTTATTGAGACTAGCCGACAATGAGCAGTTCTTC; cdr3_aa: CASSLLRLADNEQFF
clone_size: NA; j_call: TRBJ2-3; v_call: TRBV27; d_call: NA; cdr3_nt: TGTGCCAGCAGTGAGGGGGGTGTAGTGCAGTATTTT; cdr3_aa: CASSEGGVVQYF